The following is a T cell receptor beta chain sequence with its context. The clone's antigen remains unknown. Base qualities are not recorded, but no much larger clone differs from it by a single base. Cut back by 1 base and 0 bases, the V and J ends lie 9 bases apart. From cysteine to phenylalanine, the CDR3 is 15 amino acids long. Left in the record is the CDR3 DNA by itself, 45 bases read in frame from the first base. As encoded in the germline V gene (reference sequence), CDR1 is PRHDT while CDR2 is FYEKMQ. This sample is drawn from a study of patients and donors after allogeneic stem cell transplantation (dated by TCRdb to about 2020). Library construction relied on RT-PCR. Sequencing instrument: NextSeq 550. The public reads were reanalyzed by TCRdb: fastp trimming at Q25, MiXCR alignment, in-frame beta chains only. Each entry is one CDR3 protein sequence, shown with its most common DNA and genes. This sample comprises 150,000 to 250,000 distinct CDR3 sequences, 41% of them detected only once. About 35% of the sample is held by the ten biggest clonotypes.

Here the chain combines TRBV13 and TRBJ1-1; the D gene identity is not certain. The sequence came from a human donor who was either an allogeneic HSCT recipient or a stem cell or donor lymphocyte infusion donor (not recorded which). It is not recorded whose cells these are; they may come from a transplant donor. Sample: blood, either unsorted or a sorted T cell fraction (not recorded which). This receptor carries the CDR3 CASSLAGRMNTEAFF. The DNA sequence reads TGTGCCAGCAGCTTAGCGGGCCGAATGAACACTGAAGCTTTCTTT.